These T cell receptor beta chains were read from a single sample in a study of beta chain features in type 1 diabetes. Assay used: immunoSEQ multiplex PCR; TCRdb lists only in-frame clones, some missing. The repertoire includes about 700,000 clones, 13% of them detected once, and approximately 0.02% sits in the top ten. Sequencing was performed on naive CD4+ T cells from blood. These receptor sequences come from a man in his late teens or twenties with type 1 diabetes. Both conserved end residues are part of each CDR3. A D gene is named only where the DNA matches it firmly. Clone size is shown for a subset of rows, as once, few, many or a class of expanded clone.

clone size | J gene | V gene | D gene | CDR3 DNA | CDR3 protein
- | TRBJ1-4 | TRBV7-2 | - | TGTGCCAGCAGCCTCCAATCGGGGTTGGGTGAAAAACTGTTTTTT | CASSLQSGLGEKLFF
- | TRBJ1-2 | TRBV9 | - | TGTGCCAGCAGCGTAGGACAGAACTATGGCTACACCTTC | CASSVGQNYGYTF
few | TRBJ2-3 | TRBV19 | TRBD2 | TGTGCCAGTAGTATTCAGGGAGGGACAGATACGCAGTATTTT | CASSIQGGTDTQYF
few | TRBJ2-1 | TRBV5-1 | TRBD1 | TGCGCCAGCCGCTTGGGACAGTGGAATGAGCAGTTCTTC | CASRLGQWNEQFF
few | TRBJ2-7 | TRBV7-9 | - | TGTGCCAGCAGCTCAAGGGGGACCGATTCCTACGAGCAGTACTTC | CASSSRGTDSYEQYF
- | TRBJ2-6 | TRBV5-1 | - | TGCGCCAGCCTAGAGACCGGGGCCAACGTCCTGACTTTC | CASLETGANVLTF
- | TRBJ2-1 | TRBV28 | - | TGTGCCAGTCGCCCCTTTTACAATGAGCAGTTCTTC | CASRPFYNEQFF
- | TRBJ2-5 | TRBV7-2 | TRBD1 | TGTGCCAGCAGCACATTTGACAGGGCGCGGGAGACCCAGTACTTC | CASSTFDRARETQYF
- | TRBJ1-5 | TRBV19 | TRBD1 | TGTGCCAGTAGCGACAGGGTAGCCCAGCATTTT | CASSDRVAQHF
- | TRBJ1-2 | TRBV7-9 | - | TGTGCCAGCAGTCCCTTGACTCACTCCTATGGCTACACCTTC | CASSPLTHSYGYTF
- | TRBJ2-6 | TRBV27 | TRBD1 | TGTGCCAGAGGCGCCGGACAGGCACCCTCTGGGGCCAACGTCCTGACTTTC | CARGAGQAPSGANVLTF
- | TRBJ2-1 | TRBV10-3 | - | TGTGCCATCAGTGAGTCGACGGGATCTGCCGCTGAGCAGTTCTTC | CAISESTGSAAEQFF
once | TRBJ1-1 | TRBV11-2 | - | TGTGCCAGCAGCCCACTAACCTTAGGAGAGGGAAGGACTGAAGCTTTCTTT | CASSPLTLGEGRTEAFF
- | TRBJ1-2 | TRBV28 | - | TGTGCCAGCAGTTCATCCTATGGCTACACCTTC | CASSSSYGYTF
few | TRBJ2-3 | TRBV6-5 | TRBD2 | TGTGCCAGCTGGCCCGGGGGGATCGGCACAGATACGCAGTATTTT | CASWPGGIGTDTQYF
few | TRBJ1-6 | TRBV28 | - | TGTGCCAGCAGTTCCGCCGGAAATCTCCACTTT | CASSSAGNLHF
few | TRBJ1-6 | TRBV20-1 | - | TGCAGTGCTAGAGATGGGGGGCCCCTCCACTTT | CSARDGGPLHF